The entry below describes one TCR beta chain. Its antigen is currently unknown. The data stem from a study of cytomegalovirus exposure and HLA in healthy donors. The study ran its PCR with 60 Vbeta and 13 Jbeta primers. Profiled with immunoSEQ multiplex PCR; TCRdb holds only in-frame clones, not every one. Of about 200,000 clones in the sample, 65% to 80% were seen once. From germline, CDR1 is SGHVS and CDR2 FQNEAQ. The CDR3 loop spans 15 amino acids. V lost 6 bases to trimming and J lost 7 bases; unmatched junction nucleotides: 9. Study-wide points: Clonal expansion was found to be greater in HLA-associated TCR beta chains than in equally common others in a later analysis.

The TCR was taken from a man aged 35 to 55 in good health and CMV-seronegative. The chain uses TRBV7-8 and TRBJ1-5, with 10 bases lining up with TRBD1. Specimen: PBMCs. The CDR3 DNA is TGTGCCAGCAGTCTAACCGGGACAGGGGACCAGCCCCAGCATTTT. It translates to CASSLTGTGDQPQHF.